One and the same sample provided the 15 T cell receptor beta chains below, sequenced in a study of neurological immune-mediated disorders. TCRdb passed the 5' RACE reads through MiXCR, listing each CDR3 protein once. The repertoire holds tens of thousands of distinct CDR3 sequences, roughly an eighth seen once, with 4.6% in the top ten. Noted time point: longitudinal time-point 1 (baseline). Material: PBMCs. All receptors come from a female donor with HTLV-1-associated myelopathy (HAM/TSP).

This clonotype was counted at least ten times. This chain uses TRBV10-3 with TRBJ1-2; D remains unclear. The CDR3 has 12 amino acids. V was clipped by 6 bases and J by 8 bases, with 13 bases between them. The germline gives CDR1 ENHRY, CDR2 SYGVKD. This CDR3 is CAISSGPDGYTF. CDR3 nucleotides: TGTGCCATCAGCTCCGGGCCGGACGGCTACACCTTC.

The genes are TRBV5-1 and TRBJ2-5, with D possibly matching TRBD1 (7 bases). Germline loops: CDR1 SGHRS, CDR2 YFSETQ. The CDR3 covers 14 residues. CDR3 sequence reads: CSSAEQGEQETQYF. CDR3 sequence (DNA): TGCTCTAGCGCTGAGCAGGGGGAACAAGAGACCCAGTACTTC.

This clonotype was observed many times. This chain connects TRBV4-1 to TRBJ1-1; D uncertain. Trimming removed 2 bases from V and 0 bases from J, with 4 bases in between. The CDR3 extends over 13 amino acids. Germline V CDR1 and CDR2: MGHRA, YSYEKL. The CDR3 nucleotides read TGCGCCAGCAGCCAATATATGAACACTGAAGCTTTCTTT. Translated, it gives CASSQYMNTEAFF.

This clonotype was seen repeatedly, ten times or more. The genes are TRBV5-1 and TRBJ2-2; D is possibly TRBD2 (5 bases). The CDR3 contains 13 residues. Per the germline V gene, CDR1 is SGHRS and CDR2 is YFSETQ. V was pared by 4 bases and J by 5 bases, with 9 bases between. The CDR3 DNA reads as TGCGCCAGCAGCGAGACGGGGACCGGGGAGCTGTTTTTT. Amino acid sequence: CASSETGTGELFF.

Comment on this clonotype: It is unclear where the CDR3 begins or ends on the DNA, so no DNA is shown, and the CDR3 is as TCRdb lists it. This chain joins TRBV7-2 and TRBJ1-4. Germline assignment: CDR1 SGHTA and CDR2 FQGNSA. The CDR3 comprises 15 residues, both ends counted. CDR3 sequence reads: CASSSGRFGNGKLFF.

The sample holds many counts of this clonotype. V gene TRBV28 combines with J gene TRBJ2-1; D may be TRBD1 (5 bases). Germline CDR1 and CDR2: MDHEN and SYDVKM. The CDR3 is made up of 11 amino acids. Trimming left V 9 bases short and J 5 bases short, with 8 bases between. The DNA for the CDR3 is TGTGCCAGTGACAGTAACAATGAGCAGTTCTTC. It codes for CASDSNNEQFF.

This clonotype occurred many times. The rearrangement joins TRBV10-3 to TRBJ1-4; D is unresolved. CDR1 is ENHRY, CDR2 SYGVKD, per germline. The CDR3 extends over 13 amino acids. The V end was cut by 6 bases, the J end by 7 bases, with 12 bases between. CDR3 coding DNA: TGTGCCATCAGATCACCCGGAGGTGAAAAACTGTTTTTT. It encodes CAIRSPGGEKLFF.

This clonotype was seen ten or more times. The CDR3 spells CATSDLRVSTEAFF. The CDR3 region has the DNA TGTGCCACCAGTGATCTCAGGGTATCCACTGAAGCTTTCTTT. V is TRBV24-1 and J is TRBJ1-1, with D possibly TRBD1 on 5 matching bases. Germline CDR1 and CDR2: KGHDR and SFDVKD. CDR3 length equals 14 residues. The ends were cut back, 3 bases at V and 4 bases at J, with 11 bases in the middle.

This clonotype was seen ten or more times. The V and J genes are TRBV5-1 and TRBJ2-5; 9 nucleotides match TRBD2. CDR1 is SGHRS and CDR2 is YFSETQ in the germline V gene. Trimming removed 6 bases from V and 1 base from J; junction bases left unmatched: 4. This CDR3 contains 14 residues. CDR3 DNA sequence: TGCGCCAGCACCTCGGGACTAGCCCAAGAGACCCAGTACTTC. It specifies CASTSGLAQETQYF.

Ten or more counts support this clonotype. The chain links TRBV29-1 to TRBJ1-1, with D uncertain. Per the germline V gene, CDR1 is SQVTM and CDR2 is ANQGSEA. V was trimmed by 3 bases and J by 1 base, leaving 6 bases between them. This CDR3 is 12 amino acids long. CDR3 sequence reads: CSVEGANTEAFF. In DNA form, the CDR3 reads TGCAGCGTTGAGGGAGCGAACACTGAAGCTTTCTTT. Variable domain in full (rest from reference TRBV29-1 and TRBJ1-1): SAVISQKPSRDICQRGTSLTIQCQVDSQVTMMFWYRQQPGQSLTLIATANQGSEATYESGFVIDKFPISRPNLTFSTLTVSNMSPEDSSIYLCSVEGANTEAFFGQGTRLTVV.

In this sample, this clonotype turned up once. The chain recombines TRBV12-3 or TRBV12-4 with TRBJ1-2, with 7 positions matching TRBD1. The CDR3 runs to 14 residues. V was clipped by 6 bases and J by 5 bases; unmatched bases: 9. CDR3 sequence (DNA): TGTGCCAGCAGATCACAGGGGAGGCAGTATGGCTACACCTTC. This sequence encodes CASRSQGRQYGYTF.

This clonotype is deemed medium-sized (0.01 to 0.1%). V gene TRBV20-1 combines with J gene TRBJ1-1; weak D call: TRBD1 (6 bases). V was clipped by 8 bases and J by 11 bases, with 18 bases between them. Looked up from germline, CDR1 is DFQATT and CDR2 is SNEGSKA (reference sequence). The CDR3 is 11 residues long. CDR3 sequence (DNA): TGCAGTCCCCGAGAGGGGGGACTGGCTTTCTTT. This translates into CSPREGGLAFF.

This clonotype came up many times. The V gene is TRBV12-3 or TRBV12-4, the J gene TRBJ2-2, with unresolved D. Trimming stripped 5 bases from V and 6 bases from J, with 10 bases between. The CDR3 totals 13 residues. The CDR3 DNA is TGTGCCAGCAGTCCGACAAAATCCGGGGAGCTGTTTTTT. This encodes CASSPTKSGELFF.

This clonotype has at least ten counts. The J gene is TRBJ2-6, the V gene TRBV5-1, with D possibly matching TRBD2 (5 bases). The length of the CDR3 is 18 residues. V lost 0 bases and J 0 bases, leaving 13 bases between the germline ends. Germline-derived CDR1 and CDR2 are SGHRS and YFSETQ. For the CDR3, the DNA is TGCGCCAGCAGCTTGGCGACACCCCGGGGCTCTGGGGCCAACGTCCTGACTTTC. This codes for CASSLATPRGSGANVLTF.

The chain combines TRBV7-9 with TRBJ2-2, with 11 nucleotides matching TRBD1. The germline CDR1 and CDR2 sequences are SEHNR and FQNEAQ (reference sequence). This CDR3 is 18 amino acids long. V was pared by 5 bases and J by 1 base, with 9 bases of the junction left unmatched. CDR3: CASSPGQGAILNTGELFF. CDR3 DNA: TGTGCCAGCAGCCCTGGACAGGGGGCTATCTTGAACACCGGGGAGCTGTTTTTT.